A selection of T cell receptor beta chains follows, all from one sample in a study of blood T cell repertoires in COVID-19. The method was immunoSEQ multiplex PCR; TCRdb's version includes in-frame clones alone and lacks a portion of them. Of more than 300,000 clones listed, around 91% were seen once; the top ten hold around 3.5%. Specimen: peripheral blood. The receptors were sampled from a woman younger than 35 who had recovered from COVID-19. The CDR3 runs from the conserved cysteine through the conserved F or W. The D gene is left open where the match is weak. Clone size is not always given. Where it is, it says once, few, many or a class for expanded clones.

abundance: -; d_gene: -; j_gene: TRBJ2-5; v_gene: TRBV9; CDR3nt: TGTGCCAGCAGCGCACACCTGGGGGCGGAGGAGACCCAGTACTTC; CDR3aa: CASSAHLGAEETQYF
abundance: -; d_gene: TRBD1; j_gene: TRBJ2-1; v_gene: TRBV19; CDR3nt: TGTGCCAGTAGTTACGGGACAGCCAGCTCCTACAATGAGCAGTTCTTC; CDR3aa: CASSYGTASSYNEQFF
abundance: -; d_gene: -; j_gene: TRBJ1-1; v_gene: TRBV5-1; CDR3nt: TGCGCCAGCAGCTTGGTACCGGAGCGGGGCACTGAAGCTTTCTTT; CDR3aa: CASSLVPERGTEAFF
abundance: once; d_gene: -; j_gene: TRBJ1-1; v_gene: TRBV7-2; CDR3nt: TGTGCCAGCAGCTTGGGACATTTCACTGAAGCTTTCTTT; CDR3aa: CASSLGHFTEAFF
abundance: -; d_gene: -; j_gene: TRBJ2-2; v_gene: TRBV6-2/TRBV6-3; CDR3nt: TGTGCCAGCAGTTACCCAGGGGTCGGGGAGCTGTTTTTT; CDR3aa: CASSYPGVGELFF
abundance: -; d_gene: -; j_gene: TRBJ2-5; v_gene: TRBV2; CDR3nt: TGTGCCAGCAGTGAAACAGGGTGGGAGACCCAGTACTTC; CDR3aa: CASSETGWETQYF
abundance: -; d_gene: -; j_gene: TRBJ2-1; v_gene: TRBV10-1; CDR3nt: TGCGCCAGCAGTGAGGCGCGGAGCCAAGGGGTCTCCAATGAGCAGTTCTTC; CDR3aa: CASSEARSQGVSNEQFF
abundance: -; d_gene: -; j_gene: TRBJ2-3; v_gene: TRBV7-9; CDR3nt: TGTGCCAGCAGCTTAGCCAGCGGGCGCATAACTAGCACAGATACGCAGTATTTT; CDR3aa: CASSLASGRITSTDTQYF
abundance: -; d_gene: TRBD2; j_gene: TRBJ2-1; v_gene: TRBV4-3; CDR3nt: TGCGCCAGCAGCCCCGTGCCCGGACCTAGCGGGGCTTACAATGAGCAGTTCTTC; CDR3aa: CASSPVPGPSGAYNEQFF
abundance: -; d_gene: TRBD1; j_gene: TRBJ2-2; v_gene: TRBV4-1; CDR3nt: TGCGCCAGCAGTCGAGGACAGGCGAACACCGGGGAGCTGTTTTTT; CDR3aa: CASSRGQANTGELFF
abundance: -; d_gene: -; j_gene: TRBJ2-5; v_gene: TRBV18; CDR3nt: TGTGCCAGCTCACGAACCCCCCCAGGGATCCAAGAGACCCAGTACTTC; CDR3aa: CASSRTPPGIQETQYF
abundance: -; d_gene: -; j_gene: TRBJ2-3; v_gene: TRBV5-4; CDR3nt: TGTGCCAGCAGCCAGCGAGTTGTCACAGATACGCAGTATTTT; CDR3aa: CASSQRVVTDTQYF
abundance: -; d_gene: -; j_gene: TRBJ1-6; v_gene: TRBV27; CDR3nt: TGTGCCAGCAGTCCCAGACTCGGGGGGCTCCACTTT; CDR3aa: CASSPRLGGLHF
abundance: -; d_gene: TRBD1; j_gene: TRBJ2-2; v_gene: TRBV19; CDR3nt: TGTGCCAGTAGTATACCGGGACAGGGGGCCAACACCGGGGAGCTGTTTTTT; CDR3aa: CASSIPGQGANTGELFF
abundance: -; d_gene: TRBD1; j_gene: TRBJ1-2; v_gene: TRBV6-5; CDR3nt: TGTGCCAGCACTAAAGGGGGCAGAGACTATGGCTACACCTTC; CDR3aa: CASTKGGRDYGYTF
abundance: -; d_gene: TRBD2; j_gene: TRBJ2-1; v_gene: TRBV9; CDR3nt: TGTGCCAGCAGCAAGGGTCTAGCGGGAGCGAAAAATGAGCAGTTCTTC; CDR3aa: CASSKGLAGAKNEQFF
abundance: -; d_gene: -; j_gene: TRBJ2-1; v_gene: TRBV11-2; CDR3nt: TGTGCCAGCAGCTTAACTCCGTTTAGAGTCAATGAGCAGTTCTTC; CDR3aa: CASSLTPFRVNEQFF
abundance: -; d_gene: TRBD2; j_gene: TRBJ2-1; v_gene: TRBV5-3; CDR3nt: TGTGCCAGAAGCTTGGGGCTAGCGGGTGGTTCCTACAATGAGCAGTTCTTC; CDR3aa: CARSLGLAGGSYNEQFF
abundance: -; d_gene: TRBD2; j_gene: TRBJ2-2; v_gene: TRBV27; CDR3nt: TGTGCCAGCAGCCTAATGGGACTAGCGGGTCCCCGGGAGCTGTTTTTT; CDR3aa: CASSLMGLAGPRELFF
abundance: -; d_gene: -; j_gene: TRBJ2-5; v_gene: TRBV19; CDR3nt: TGTGCCAGTAGTATGGTGAGCGCCTCGAGCCAAGAGACCCAGTACTTC; CDR3aa: CASSMVSASSQETQYF
abundance: -; d_gene: -; j_gene: TRBJ1-2; v_gene: TRBV12-5; CDR3nt: TGTGCTAGTGGTTCCCCGGAGGTACATCGGTTTGGCTACACCTTC; CDR3aa: CASGSPEVHRFGYTF
abundance: -; d_gene: TRBD2; j_gene: TRBJ2-1; v_gene: TRBV15; CDR3nt: TGTGCCACCAGCAGACCGACTAGCGGGAGATACAATGAGCAGTTCTTC; CDR3aa: CATSRPTSGRYNEQFF
abundance: -; d_gene: -; j_gene: TRBJ1-6; v_gene: TRBV15; CDR3nt: TGTGCCACCAGCAGAGATCCGCAGGGAAGCTCACCCCTCCACTTT; CDR3aa: CATSRDPQGSSPLHF
abundance: -; d_gene: TRBD1; j_gene: TRBJ1-2; v_gene: TRBV6-5; CDR3nt: TGTGCCAGCAGTCCGTGGGACAGCATCTATGGCTACACCTTC; CDR3aa: CASSPWDSIYGYTF
abundance: -; d_gene: TRBD1; j_gene: TRBJ1-2; v_gene: TRBV9; CDR3nt: TGTGCCAGCAGCGTCCAGGGGGCGCGTGGCTACACCTTC; CDR3aa: CASSVQGARGYTF
abundance: -; d_gene: -; j_gene: TRBJ1-1; v_gene: TRBV5-8; CDR3nt: TGTGCCAGCAGCGCTCGGCAGGGAATGAACACTGAAGCTTTCTTT; CDR3aa: CASSARQGMNTEAFF
abundance: -; d_gene: -; j_gene: TRBJ1-1; v_gene: TRBV15; CDR3nt: TGTGCCACCCTGCGGGGGAGGGGGACCACTGAAGCTTTCTTT; CDR3aa: CATLRGRGTTEAFF
abundance: few; d_gene: -; j_gene: TRBJ1-1; v_gene: TRBV21-1; CDR3nt: TGTGCCAGCACCCAGGGATGCACTGAAGCTTTCTTT; CDR3aa: CASTQGCTEAFF
abundance: -; d_gene: -; j_gene: TRBJ1-1; v_gene: TRBV10-3; CDR3nt: TGTGCCATCAGGGACACGAACACTGAAGCTTTCTTT; CDR3aa: CAIRDTNTEAFF
abundance: -; d_gene: TRBD2; j_gene: TRBJ2-3; v_gene: TRBV3-1/TRBV3-2; CDR3nt: TGTGCCAGCAGCCTTCTCGGCGGGAGGGCCGGGTTCGCAGATACGCAGTATTTT; CDR3aa: CASSLLGGRAGFADTQYF